One T cell receptor beta chain is described in this entry. What it binds is unknown. The CDR3 runs to 13 residues. V was shortened by 5 bases and J by 0 bases, with 6 bases between the two germline ends. The germline V gene has CDR1 SGHNT and CDR2 YENEEA. The data derive from a study of cytomegalovirus exposure and HLA in healthy donors. Looking at the study overall: The approximately 110 validation repertoires, a later analysis reported, used the same platform as the 600 to 700 first-cohort repertoires.

Study conclusions and caveats: The investigators catalogued some 150 TCR beta chains as cytomegalovirus-associated. Reports indicated that the classifier achieved high specificity and sensitivity in diagnosing cytomegalovirus status.

TCRdb's table, derived via immunoSEQ multiplex PCR, lists solely in-frame clones and lacks some. Of 200,000 to 300,000 clones listed, about 88% were seen once; the top ten hold about 12%. This sequence joins TRBV11-3 and TRBJ2-3; D not certain. The source of this sequence is a man aged 18 to 30 in good health and CMV-seropositive. Sequencing input: PBMCs. The CDR3 bases are TGTGCCAGCAGCCGCCGGAGCACAGATACGCAGTATTTT. It is translated as CASSRRSTDTQYF. The complete variable domain, with remaining parts taken from reference TRBV11-3 and TRBJ2-3, reads EAGVVQSPRYKIIEKKQPVAFWCNPISGHNTLYWYLQNLGQGPELLIRYENEEAVDDSQLPKDRFSAERLKGVDSTLKIQPAELGDSAVYLCASSRRSTDTQYFGPGTRLTVL.